Below, 23 T cell receptor beta chains from the same sample are listed, as sequenced in a study of control samples from healthy donors and cancer patients. Assay: immunoSEQ multiplex PCR; the TCRdb copy retains only in-frame clones and omits some. Counted here are 120,000 or so clones, around 94% occurring once; the ten biggest clones make up less than 0.65%. The sequenced sample was PBMCs. Receptors were obtained from an older man with head and neck cancer.

The J gene is TRBJ2-2, the V gene TRBV10-2; D may match TRBD1 or TRBD2 (6 bases each). The germline gives CDR1 WSHSY, CDR2 SAAADI. The CDR3 is 16 residues long. The V end was cut by 7 bases, the J end by 7 bases, with 22 bases between. CDR3 in amino acids: CASTDGGWAGVGELFF. DNA for the CDR3: TGCGCCAGCACCGACGGAGGGTGGGCAGGGGTCGGGGAGCTGTTTTTT.

This rearrangement joins TRBV5-6 to TRBJ2-2; tentative D call: TRBD1 (5 bases). Germline CDR1 SGHDT, CDR2 YYEEEE. V was trimmed by 1 base and J by 4 bases, leaving 14 bases between them. The CDR3 length is 16 residues. The CDR3 is CASSLRAGTGTGELFF. CDR3 nucleotide sequence: TGTGCCAGCAGCTTGAGGGCAGGAACAGGCACCGGGGAGCTGTTTTTT.

The rearrangement joins TRBV6-5 to TRBJ1-3; 9 bases agree with TRBD1. The germline V gene has CDR1 MNHEY and CDR2 SVGAGI. The CDR3 is 14 residues long. The V gene end was trimmed by 4 bases and the J gene end by 4 bases; junction bases not matched to a gene: 2. The CDR3 loop reads CASSWDRAGNTIYF. As DNA, the CDR3 is TGTGCCAGCAGTTGGGACAGGGCGGGAAACACCATATATTTT.

The CDR3 loop is CASRQQGATGNTIYF. CDR3 nucleotide sequence: TGTGCCAGCAGACAACAGGGGGCGACCGGAAACACCATATATTTT. The chain combines TRBV3-1 (or the pseudogene TRBV3-2) with TRBJ1-3; TRBD1 agrees at 9 bases. Germline-derived CDR1 and CDR2 are LGHDT and YNNKEL (reference sequence). Trimming removed 6 bases from V and 4 bases from J; junction bases left unmatched: 7. The CDR3 spans 15 residues.

The J gene is TRBJ1-1, the V gene TRBV5-1; perhaps TRBD1 as D (5 bases). The CDR3 length is 13 residues. With 2 bases removed from V and 4 bases from J, the gap between germline ends came to 9 bases. Germline V lookup: CDR1 SGHRS, CDR2 YFSETQ. CDR3 bases: TGCGCCAGCAGCTTAGGGGACGGCACTGAAGCTTTCTTT. Its translation: CASSLGDGTEAFF. Drawing the rest from reference TRBV5-1 and TRBJ1-1, the complete variable domain is KAGVTQTPRYLIKTRGQQVTLSCSPISGHRSVSWYQQTPGQGLQFLFEYFSETQRNKGNFPGRFSGRQFSNSRSEMNVSTLELGDSALYLCASSLGDGTEAFFGQGTRLTVV.

This chain links TRBV6-5 with TRBJ1-2; 8 positions match TRBD1. This CDR3 has 14 amino acids. J gave up 4 bases and V 9 bases, and 10 bases lay outside the gene matches. Germline V gives CDR1 MNHEY, CDR2 SVGAGI. The CDR3 DNA is TGTGCCAGTACAACCAAAGGACAGGGCTATGGCTACACCTTC. Translating gives CASTTKGQGYGYTF.

DNA of the CDR3: TGCAGCGTCCGTATCTACAATGAGCAGTTCTTC. Translated, it gives CSVRIYNEQFF. The rearrangement uses TRBV29-1 and TRBJ2-1, with D hard to call. The CDR3 contains 11 residues. V was clipped by 6 bases and J by 3 bases, with 6 bases between them. In germline, CDR1 is SQVTM, CDR2 ANQGSEA.

CDR3 sequence reads: CASKERNTIYF. In nucleotides, the CDR3 is TGTGCCAGCAAAGAGCGAAACACCATATATTTT. The genes are TRBV11-3 and TRBJ1-3; unclear D gene. The CDR3 has 11 amino acids. The V and J ends lost 7 bases and 5 bases respectively, with 6 bases between them. The germline V gene encodes CDR1 SGHNT and CDR2 YENEEA.

The chain links TRBV7-9 to TRBJ2-1, with 9 positions matching TRBD1. CDR3 size: 19 residues. Germline values: CDR1 SEHNR, CDR2 FQNEAQ (reference sequence). V shed 2 bases, J shed 0 bases, and the junction held 11 bases outside the gene matches. The CDR3 loop is CASSLQPGQGGGSYNEQFF. CDR3 bases: TGTGCCAGCAGCTTACAGCCGGGACAGGGAGGGGGCTCCTACAATGAGCAGTTCTTC.

This clone occurred once. In the same sample, other DNA sequences code for this CDR3. The chain combines TRBV18 with TRBJ2-3; no clear D gene. Germline CDR1 is KGHSH and CDR2 is LQKENI. The CDR3 covers 15 residues. The ends were cut back, 4 bases at V and 4 bases at J, with 15 bases in the middle. The CDR3 reads CASSLTAFSADTQYF. The CDR3 DNA follows: TGTGCCAGCTCACTTACGGCTTTTTCGGCAGATACGCAGTATTTT.

This chain connects TRBV19 to TRBJ1-6; weak D call: TRBD1 (5 bases). CDR3 length equals 12 residues. V was cut by 3 bases and J by 11 bases, with 8 bases left in between. Germline-derived CDR1 and CDR2 are LNHDA and SQIVND (reference sequence). The CDR3 spells CASSIKTAPLHF. The CDR3, as DNA: TGTGCCAGTAGTATCAAGACAGCACCCCTCCACTTT. Based on the CDR3 plus reference TRBV19 and TRBJ1-6, the full variable domain is DGGITQSPKYLFRKEGQNVTLSCEQNLNHDAMYWYRQDPGQGLRLIYYSQIVNDFQKGDIAEGYSVSREKKESFPLTVTSAQKNPTAFYLCASSIKTAPLHFGNGTRLTVT.

This CDR3 is CASSLERERSYNEQFF. For the CDR3, the DNA is TGTGCCAGCAGCTTAGAGCGGGAGAGGTCCTACAATGAGCAGTTCTTC. The gene calls are TRBV7-6 and TRBJ2-1; 8 bases line up with TRBD2. The V and J ends lost 1 base and 1 base, in that order; junction bases with no gene match: 3. Germline V gene data show CDR1 as SGHVS and CDR2 as FNYEAQ. The CDR3 length is 16 residues.

This clone occurred once. J is TRBJ2-1 and V is TRBV7-2; TRBD2 aligns across 10 bases. Trimming at V came to 2 bases and at J to 7 bases, leaving 17 bases not matched to a gene. The CDR3 loop spans 19 amino acids. Germline V gene lookup returns CDR1 SGHTA and CDR2 FQGNSA. The CDR3 loop reads CASSLRTSGTFTKGNEQFF. The CDR3 DNA is TGTGCCAGCAGCTTAAGGACTAGCGGAACTTTCACCAAGGGGAATGAGCAGTTCTTC.

The V gene is TRBV6-2 or TRBV6-3, the J gene TRBJ2-1, with 8 bases identical to TRBD2. With 6 bases clipped from V and 1 base from J, the junction kept 14 bases outside the gene matches. The CDR3 is 18 amino acids. CDR1 and CDR2 from the germline V gene are MNHEY and SVGEGT. Here the CDR3 reads CASSPRSLAGSSYNEQFF. The CDR3 coding sequence is TGTGCCAGCAGCCCACGGTCCCTAGCGGGTTCATCCTACAATGAGCAGTTCTTC.

V gene TRBV11-2 combines with J gene TRBJ2-7; D is ambiguous. Looked up from germline, CDR1 is SGHAT and CDR2 is FQNNGV. The CDR3 loop spans 14 amino acids. Trimming pared 5 bases from V and 4 bases from J, leaving 15 bases between. The DNA for the CDR3 is TGTGCCAGCAGCGCCGGATGGGCTCGGTACGAGCAGTACTTC. As protein: CASSAGWARYEQYF.

This chain joins TRBV27 and TRBJ2-7, with TRBD1 identical over 10 bases. Germline lookup yields CDR1 MNHEY and CDR2 SMNVEV (reference sequence). This CDR3 spans 14 amino acids. The V segment lost 8 bases and the J segment 3 bases; nucleotides outside the gene matches: 7. In DNA form, the CDR3 reads TGTGCCAGCGGGGACAGGGGTTCGATCTACGAGCAGTACTTC. Its protein is CASGDRGSIYEQYF.

The chain links TRBV19 to TRBJ1-5, with D unclear. Per germline, CDR1 LNHDA and CDR2 SQIVND (reference sequence). This CDR3 is built from 13 residues. Trimming took off 4 bases at V and 6 bases at J, with 10 bases between the two ends. The CDR3 region has the DNA TGTGCCAGTAGTAAAGGGAATGTTCAGCCCCAGCATTTT. Translation gives CASSKGNVQPQHF.

This clone was counted a single time. The sample holds other DNA sequences that translate to the same CDR3. V is TRBV30 and J is TRBJ1-1, with D possibly TRBD1 on 6 matching bases. The germline V and J ends were trimmed by 3 bases and 3 bases, with 11 bases remaining between them. The germline V gene encodes CDR1 GTSNPN and CDR2 SVGIG (reference sequence). The CDR3 has 13 amino acids. The DNA for the CDR3 is TGTGCCTGGAGCGTAGGGGGTGACACTGAAGCTTTCTTT. As protein: CAWSVGGDTEAFF. Drawing the rest from reference TRBV30 and TRBJ1-1, the complete variable domain is SQTIHQWPATLVQPVGSPLSLECTVEGTSNPNLYWYRQAAGRGLQLLFYSVGIGQISSEVPQNLSASRPQDRQFILSSKKLLLSDSGFYLCAWSVGGDTEAFFGQGTRLTVV.

The chain joins TRBV5-4 to TRBJ1-1; 7 bases are shared with TRBD1. Germline trimming cut 3 bases from V and 10 bases from J; bases unmatched to any gene: 15. This CDR3 has 15 amino acids. Germline V CDR1 and CDR2: SGHNT, YYREEE (reference sequence). The CDR3 DNA follows: TGTGCCAGCAGCTATGGACAGGTGATCGAATCCCGAGCTTTCTTT. It specifies CASSYGQVIESRAFF.

The J gene is TRBJ1-3, the V gene TRBV7-9; TRBD1 is a possible D gene (6 bases). There are 16 residues in the CDR3. V was cut by 5 bases and J by 0 bases, with 14 bases left in between. Looked up from germline, CDR1 is SEHNR and CDR2 is FQNEAQ (reference sequence). CDR3 sequence: CASSTATGYSGNTIYF. In DNA form, the CDR3 reads TGTGCCAGCAGCACGGCGACAGGCTACTCTGGAAACACCATATATTTT. Using reference TRBV7-9 and TRBJ1-3 for the parts outside the CDR3, the full variable domain is DTGVSQNPRHKITKRGQNVTFRCDPISEHNRLYWYRQTLGQGPEFLTYFQNEAQLEKSRLLSDRFSAERPKGSFSTLEIQRTEQGDSAMYLCASSTATGYSGNTIYFGEGSWLTVV.

J is TRBJ2-7 and V is TRBV14; TRBD2 matches at 9 bases. The CDR3 is 15 amino acids. V was pared by 0 bases and J by 3 bases, with 3 bases of the junction left unmatched. CDR1 and CDR2 (germline): SGHDN, FVKESK. CDR3 residues: CASSQDRRGGYEQYF. The CDR3 DNA follows: TGTGCCAGCAGCCAAGATAGGCGGGGGGGCTACGAGCAGTACTTC.

The chain carries TRBV28 and TRBJ2-3; D is uncertain. The CDR3 is 12 residues long. Per germline, CDR1 MDHEN and CDR2 SYDVKM. V was trimmed by 6 bases and J by 3 bases, leaving 7 bases between them. The CDR3 nucleotides are TGTGCCAGCAGCCCCATAACAGATACGCAGTATTTT. Encoded protein: CASSPITDTQYF.

The CDR3 sequence: CASSLGRFDEQFF. CDR3 DNA: TGCGCCAGCAGCTTGGGCAGGTTCGATGAGCAGTTCTTC. The chain is built from TRBV5-1 and TRBJ2-1; D not resolved. Trimming cost V 0 bases and J 8 bases, with 9 bases left between them. Germline CDR1 is SGHRS and CDR2 is YFSETQ. This CDR3 region has 13 residues.